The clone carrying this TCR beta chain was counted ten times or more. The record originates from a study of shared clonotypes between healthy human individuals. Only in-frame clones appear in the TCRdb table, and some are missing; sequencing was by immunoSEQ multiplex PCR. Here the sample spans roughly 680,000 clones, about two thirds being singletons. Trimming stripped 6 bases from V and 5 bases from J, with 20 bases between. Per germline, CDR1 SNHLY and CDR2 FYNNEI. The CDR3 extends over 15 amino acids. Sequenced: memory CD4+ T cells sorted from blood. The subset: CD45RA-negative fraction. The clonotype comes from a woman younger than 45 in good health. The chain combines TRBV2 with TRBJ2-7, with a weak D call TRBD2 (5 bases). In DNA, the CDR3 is TGTGCCAGCAGCCCCACCGAGGGTTATCCGAACGAGCAGTACTTC. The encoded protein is CASSPTEGYPNEQYF.